This passage covers 22 T cell receptor beta chains from one sample sequenced in a study of tissue T cells after allogeneic stem cell transplantation. Generated by immunoSEQ multiplex PCR, the TCRdb table keeps only in-frame clones and is missing some. The sample shows about 3,700 clones, approximately 48% of them seen only once. Time point of the sample: mouse harvest day 7 after allogeneic transplant. The graft held 10^6 splenic CD5+ T cells and 10^7 T-cell-depleted bone marrow cells. The sequencing sample was made of lymph node tissue. The receptor set was obtained from a female BALB/c mouse given C57BL/6 T cells with graft-versus-host disease after an allogeneic hematopoietic cell transplant.

About this clone: Genes and germline are mouse. The CDR3 goes on 1 residue after the read ends, and that part is filled in from the germline J gene. The chain recombines TRBV26 with TRBJ1-6, with D unresolved. TRBJ1-6 is marked as an open reading frame, function uncertain. This CDR3 is 13 amino acids long. V was cut by 3 bases and J by 0 bases, with 0 bases left in between. Germline V lookup: CDR1 KGHPV, CDR2 FQNQEV (reference sequence). The CDR3 reads CASSLSYNSPLYF. Incomplete CDR3 DNA: TGTGCCAGCAGTCTTTCCTATAATTCGCCCCTCTAC.

This clone was detected only a few times. Gene names are mouse gene names. The CDR3 end is not reached by the read, which stops 1 residue before it; the germline J gene fills it in. V is TRBV5 and J is TRBJ2-2, with D unresolved. This CDR3 comprises 14 residues. V was clipped by 0 bases and J by 3 bases, with 5 bases between them. CDR1 is LGHNA and CDR2 is YNLKQL in the germline V gene (reference sequence). CDR3 DNA (partial): TGTGCCAGCAGCCAAGATTGGGACACCGGGCAGCTCTAC. Protein: CASSQDWDTGQLY. The full CDR3 protein reads CASSQDWDTGQLYF.

Note on this clone: Gene names and germline refer to mouse. The read ends 1 residue before the CDR3 terminus; that terminus is restored from the germline J gene. The rearrangement uses TRBV3 and TRBJ2-7; TRBD2 agrees at 9 bases. Germline values: CDR1 SNHLY, CDR2 FYNGKV (reference sequence). The CDR3 extends over 13 amino acids. V lost 4 bases to trimming and J lost 3 bases; unmatched junction nucleotides: 1. CDR3 in amino acids: CASSSTGGYEQYF. The covered CDR3 bases are TGTGCCAGCAGCTCGACTGGGGGCTATGAACAGTAC.

Comment on this clone: Each gene name is a mouse one. The CDR3 goes on 1 residue after the read ends, and that part is filled in from the germline J gene. The V gene is TRBV1, the J gene TRBJ1-5; a possible D gene is TRBD1 (6 bases). Trimming removed 4 bases from V and 0 bases from J, with 10 bases in between. The CDR3 contains 15 residues. Per the germline V gene, CDR1 is NSQYPW and CDR2 is LRSPGD (reference sequence). CDR3 DNA, as far as it was read: TGCACCTGCAGTGGCCGGGACATTAACAACCAGGCTCCGCTT. It specifies CTCSGRDINNQAPL. The entire CDR3 is CTCSGRDINNQAPLF.

Regarding this clone: The gene names given are mouse names. The read gets to within 1 residue of the CDR3 end, and the germline J gene fills in the rest. The chain has TRBV31 and TRBJ1-2; D might be TRBD1 (5 bases). Trimming stripped 0 bases from V and 1 base from J, with 6 bases between. Germline loops: CDR1 GKSSPN, CDR2 SITVG. The CDR3 sequence is 13 residues long. The sequenced CDR3 bases are TGTGCCTGGAGTCTCGACAGAAACTCCGACTACACC. Translation gives CAWSLDRNSDYT. The entire CDR3 protein reads CAWSLDRNSDYTF.

About this clone itself: Gene names and germline refer to mouse. The read terminates 1 residue before the CDR3 end, so the remaining end is supplied by the germline J gene. The V call is TRBV13-3, the J call TRBJ1-1, with TRBD1 matching 11 bases. This CDR3 comprises 15 residues. The V gene's germline CDR1 is NNHDY and CDR2 SYVADS. Trimming at V came to 5 bases and at J to 0 bases, leaving 3 bases not matched to a gene. CDR3 residues: CASSRTGGANTEVFF. The part of the CDR3 DNA that was read is TGTGCCAGCAGCCGGACAGGGGGCGCAAACACAGAAGTCTTC.

This clone is medium-sized. Gene labels here are mouse ones. The read ends 1 residue before the CDR3 terminus; that terminus is restored from the germline J gene. The chain uses TRBV14 and TRBJ2-7; D possibly matches TRBD1 or TRBD2 (5 bases each). Germline CDR1 and CDR2: SGHDT and FRDEAV. V shed 4 bases and J shed 5 bases, with 13 bases lying between them. The CDR3 is 13 amino acids. The DNA read from the CDR3 is TGTGCCAGCAGTCTCTTCCCGGGACATGAACAGTAC. It encodes CASSLFPGHEQY. The CDR3 in its entirety is CASSLFPGHEQYF.

As to this clone: Germline and genes here are mouse. The read ends 1 residue before the CDR3 terminus; that terminus is restored from the germline J gene. This chain connects TRBV3 to TRBJ2-1, with TRBD2 as a possible D gene (6 bases). This CDR3 has 14 residues. Trimming shortened V by 2 bases and J by 3 bases, and 8 bases separated the two germline ends. CDR1 is SNHLY and CDR2 is FYNGKV in the germline V gene (reference sequence). The covered CDR3 bases are TGTGCCAGCAGCTTAAACTGGGTCTATGCTGAGCAGTTC. Protein: CASSLNWVYAEQF. The whole CDR3 region reads CASSLNWVYAEQFF.

About this clone: The genes and germline here are from mouse. With the read ending 1 residue before the CDR3 end, the germline J gene is used to fill in that end. The chain links TRBV13-2 to TRBJ2-3; 10 bases match TRBD2. The CDR3 runs to 16 residues. The ends lost 1 base at V and 1 base at J; junction bases unmatched: 3. In germline, CDR1 is NNHNN, CDR2 SYGAGS (reference sequence). The part of the CDR3 DNA that was read is TGTGCCAGCGGTGATATACTGGGGGGGGGTGCAGAAACGCTGTAT. Encoded protein: CASGDILGGGAETLY. The CDR3 in full is CASGDILGGGAETLYF.

As regards this clone: Mouse germline and gene names are used. The read finishes 1 residue shy of the CDR3 end, and the germline J gene is used to complete it. The rearrangement links TRBV26 to TRBJ2-3, with D unclear. The CDR3 consists of 13 residues. The V and J ends lost 6 bases and 0 bases respectively, with 7 bases between them. Germline-derived CDR1 and CDR2 are KGHPV and FQNQEV (reference sequence). CDR3 region: CASSLASAETLYF. CDR3 bases read: TGTGCCAGCAGCCTAGCTAGTGCAGAAACGCTGTAT.

The sample holds a few counts of this clone. These gene names are mouse names. The read ends 1 residue shy of where the CDR3 ends; the end is completed using the germline J gene. V and J are TRBV1 and TRBJ1-3, with 7 nucleotides matching TRBD1. This CDR3 comprises 15 residues. The junction had 2 bases not matched to a gene; V was cut back by 3 bases and J by 0 bases. Germline-derived CDR1 and CDR2 are NSQYPW and LRSPGD (reference sequence). Partial CDR3 DNA: TGCACCTGCAGTGCGACAGGGTTTTCTGGAAATACGCTCTAT. Translation: CTCSATGFSGNTLY. The complete CDR3 sequence is CTCSATGFSGNTLYF.

Sample share makes this clone large. The gene names given are mouse names. The CDR3 end is not reached by the read, which stops 1 residue before it; the germline J gene fills it in. The chain joins TRBV13-2 to TRBJ2-7; D is undetermined. The CDR3 runs to 12 residues. Germline V CDR1 and CDR2: NNHNN, SYGAGS (reference sequence). The germline V and J ends were trimmed by 0 bases and 7 bases, with 8 bases remaining between them. Partial CDR3 DNA: TGTGCCAGCGGTGATGCCGGGTGGGAACAGTAC. Amino acids: CASGDAGWEQY. The complete CDR3 protein is CASGDAGWEQYF.

In the case of this clone: Gene names follow the mouse nomenclature. The DNA ends 1 residue before the CDR3 does, and the rest of the CDR3 is filled in from the germline J gene. The rearrangement links TRBV24 to TRBJ2-3; 10 bases agree with TRBD2. CDR1 is KGHTA and CDR2 is FRNEEI in the germline V gene. This CDR3 is 15 amino acids long. J lost 2 bases, V lost 4 bases, and 3 bases had no gene match. The part of the CDR3 DNA that was read is TGTGCCAGCAGTCACTGGGGGGGGCATGCAGAAACGCTGTAT. Translation gives CASSHWGGHAETLY. The whole CDR3 protein is CASSHWGGHAETLYF.

The sample holds a few counts of this clone. The gene names given are mouse names. Here the CDR3 reads CASSLENSGNTLYF. The DNA read from the CDR3 is TGTGCCAGCAGCTTAGAGAATTCTGGAAATACGCTCTAT. J is TRBJ1-3 and V is TRBV3; D not resolved. From the germline J gene comes the end of the CDR3, since the read stops 1 residue before it. Between the trimmed V and J ends, which lost 1 base and 0 bases, there was a span of 4 bases. From germline, CDR1 is SNHLY and CDR2 FYNGKV (reference sequence). CDR3 size: 14 residues.

The table lists this clone with a few counts. Gene names and germline refer to mouse. The CDR3 is cut off 1 residue early in the read; its end comes from the germline J gene. The rearrangement links TRBV26 to TRBJ1-1; D not certain. CDR1 and CDR2 from the germline V gene are KGHPV and FQNQEV (reference sequence). Deletions cut 1 base from V and 1 base from J, with 4 bases between. The CDR3 is 13 residues long. The sequenced part of the CDR3 DNA is TGTGCCAGCAGTCTGTTGGGGAACACAGAAGTCTTC. The encoded protein is CASSLLGNTEVF. The entire CDR3 is CASSLLGNTEVFF.

This clone is labeled as medium-sized. Gene names denote mouse genes. Sequencing ends 1 residue short of the CDR3 end; the germline J gene provides the rest. V gene TRBV3 combines with J gene TRBJ2-7; TRBD1 or TRBD2 may be the D gene (5 bases each). CDR1 and CDR2 (germline): SNHLY, FYNGKV (reference sequence). The V end was cut by 5 bases, the J end by 3 bases, with 14 bases between. This CDR3 is built from 14 residues. The part of the CDR3 DNA that was read is TGTGCCAGCAGCCCCACGGGACGGCTCTATGAACAGTAC. Its protein product is CASSPTGRLYEQY. The whole CDR3 region reads CASSPTGRLYEQYF.

As for this clone: Here the gene names and germline are mouse. The DNA ends 1 residue before the CDR3 does, and the rest of the CDR3 is filled in from the germline J gene. J is TRBJ2-1 and V is TRBV13-3; the match to TRBD2 covers 9 bases. V dropped 4 bases and J dropped 0; count of bases not matched to a gene: 2. This CDR3 is built from 15 residues. Germline assignment: CDR1 NNHDY and CDR2 SYVADS. The covered CDR3 bases are TGTGCCAGCAGTCCCTGGGGGGGTAACTATGCTGAGCAGTTC. Encoded protein: CASSPWGGNYAEQF. In full, the CDR3 is CASSPWGGNYAEQFF.

Comments on this clone: All gene names here are mouse names. Read data end 1 residue before the CDR3 end; the end is taken from the germline J gene. The rearrangement links TRBV19 to TRBJ2-7; 9 bases agree with TRBD1. The J segment lost 2 bases and the V segment lost 3 bases, leaving 3 bases of the junction unmatched. CDR1 is FNHDT, CDR2 SITEND, per germline (reference sequence). This CDR3 is built from 14 residues. The CDR3 spells CASSKRTGAYEQYF. CDR3 DNA (partial): TGTGCCAGCAGTAAACGGACAGGGGCCTATGAACAGTAC.

This clone has a handful of counts. Each gene name is a mouse one. The read halts 1 residue ahead of the CDR3 end, with the missing end drawn from the germline J gene. The rearrangement uses TRBV17 and TRBJ1-3; 7 bases are shared with TRBD1. Unmatched junction bases numbered 5, after V lost 3 bases and J lost 0 bases. Germline loops: CDR1 MNHDT, CDR2 YYDKIL. This CDR3 region has 16 residues. CDR3: CASSRGTALSGNTLYF. The part of the CDR3 DNA that was read is TGTGCTAGCAGTAGGGGGACAGCCCTTTCTGGAAATACGCTCTAT. The full variable domain, its missing parts supplied by reference TRBV17 and TRBJ1-3, is DTTVKQNPRYKLARVGKPVNLICSQTMNHDTMYWYQKKPNQAPKLLLFYYDKILNREADTFEKFQSSRPNNSFCSLYIGSAGLEYSAMYLCASSRGTALSGNTLYFGEGSRLIVV.

About this clone: Genes and germline come from the mouse. The CDR3 extends 1 residue past the end of the read, so its final part is completed from the germline J gene. V usage is TRBV20 and J usage is TRBJ2-7; 11 nucleotides line up with TRBD2. The J segment lost 7 bases and the V segment lost 3 bases, leaving 5 bases of the junction unmatched. The CDR3 has 13 amino acids. CDR1 and CDR2 (germline): GFQATS, STVNSAI. The sequenced CDR3 bases are TGTGGTGCTAGCGACTGGGGGGGGGAAGAACAGTAC. It encodes CGASDWGGEEQY. The full CDR3 protein is CGASDWGGEEQYF.

To note about this clone: Here the gene names and germline are mouse. Read data end 1 residue before the CDR3 end; the end is taken from the germline J gene. The J gene is TRBJ2-5, the V gene TRBV3; TRBD2 is a possible D gene (6 bases). The length of the CDR3 is 13 residues. Germline CDR1 reads SNHLY; CDR2 reads FYNGKV (reference sequence). V gave up 2 bases and J gave up 3 bases, with 6 bases separating them. The CDR3 sequence is CASSLWGQDTQYF. The covered CDR3 bases are TGTGCCAGCAGCTTATGGGGGCAAGACACCCAGTAC.

In regard to this clone: Gene names follow the mouse nomenclature. The read falls 1 residue short of the CDR3 end, and the missing part is taken from the germline J gene. Other DNA variants within this sample encode the same CDR3. The chain carries TRBV16 and TRBJ1-1; D remains ambiguous. Germline V CDR1 and CDR2: SGHSA, FRNQAP. V lost 0 bases and J lost 1, with 3 bases in between. This CDR3 is 13 amino acids long. CDR3 sequence reads: CASSLEGNTEVFF. The part of the CDR3 DNA that was read is TGTGCAAGCAGCTTAGAGGGGAACACAGAAGTCTTC.